This TCR beta chain was profiled in a study of CD8 T cells in Susac syndrome. Across the whole study: The Susac syndrome patients were therapy-naive, on corticosteroids, or on intravenous immunoglobulin alone at blood draw.

It was with random hexamers that 0.5 to 1 ug RNA was reverse transcribed. TCRdb recomputed calls from the immunoSEQ multiplex PCR reads with MiXCR, one row per CDR3 protein. The table lists under 200,000 distinct CDR3 sequences, roughly nine tenths of them singletons. The germline V gene has CDR1 SNHLY and CDR2 FYNNEI. The CDR3 length is 14 residues. V shed 4 bases and J shed 0 bases, with 9 bases lying between them. Sequencing was done on a sample of CD4+ T cells from PBMCs. This receptor was taken from a human donor with Susac syndrome. V and J are TRBV2 and TRBJ1-1; weak D call: TRBD1 (5 bases). CDR3 protein: CASSADSLNTEAFF. In DNA, the CDR3 is TGTGCCAGCAGTGCTGACAGTTTGAACACTGAAGCTTTCTTT.